These T cell receptor beta chains were read from a single sample in a study of T cell changes during pregnancy in multiple sclerosis. Clones were sequenced by immunoSEQ multiplex PCR, and TCRdb holds only the in-frame ones, with some missing. Of approximately 50,000 clones listed, approximately 90% are singletons. Sample: CD8+ T cells from peripheral blood mononuclear cells, taken after pregnancy. All receptors come from a female donor with multiple sclerosis, enrolled in a pregnancy study. Both conserved end residues are part of each CDR3. The order of the fields is D gene, V gene, J gene, clone size, CDR3 DNA, CDR3 protein. D genes are given only for firm matches. Rows may omit the clone size; those that give it use once, few, many or a size class.

D gene: NA
V gene: TRBV6-1
J gene: TRBJ1-2
clone size: NA
CDR3 DNA: TGTGCCAGCAGTGTCCTTGACTCGGGGAACTATGGCTACACCTTC
CDR3 protein: CASSVLDSGNYGYTF

D gene: NA
V gene: TRBV9
J gene: TRBJ2-3
clone size: NA
CDR3 DNA: TGTGCCAGCAGTGGAGTGGGGCCAGATACGCAGTATTTT
CDR3 protein: CASSGVGPDTQYF

D gene: NA
V gene: TRBV19
J gene: TRBJ1-2
clone size: NA
CDR3 DNA: TGTGCCAGTAGTATAGATTTGGCAGACTATGGCTACACCTTC
CDR3 protein: CASSIDLADYGYTF

D gene: NA
V gene: TRBV10-3
J gene: TRBJ2-3
clone size: once
CDR3 DNA: TGTGCCATCAGTGAGGTAGAGGGCGCAGATACGCAGTATTTT
CDR3 protein: CAISEVEGADTQYF

D gene: TRBD2
V gene: TRBV7-6
J gene: TRBJ2-1
clone size: NA
CDR3 DNA: TGTGCCAGCAGCCAAGTAGCGGGGGGTTACAATGAGCAGTTCTTC
CDR3 protein: CASSQVAGGYNEQFF

D gene: NA
V gene: TRBV19
J gene: TRBJ2-5
clone size: once
CDR3 DNA: TGTGCCAGTAGCAGTGAATTGGAGACCCAGTACTTC
CDR3 protein: CASSSELETQYF

D gene: NA
V gene: TRBV2
J gene: TRBJ2-3
clone size: NA
CDR3 DNA: TGTGCCAGCAACTCCCCCCGGACTTCCACAGATACGCAGTATTTT
CDR3 protein: CASNSPRTSTDTQYF

D gene: TRBD1
V gene: TRBV6-5
J gene: TRBJ1-1
clone size: NA
CDR3 DNA: TGTGCCAGCAGTTACTCTTTGGGACAGGGAACTGAAGCTTTCTTT
CDR3 protein: CASSYSLGQGTEAFF

D gene: NA
V gene: TRBV5-6
J gene: TRBJ1-6
clone size: NA
CDR3 DNA: TGTGCCAGCAGCTTGGTTGCAGGGGCCTTGAGCTCCTATAATTCACCCCTCCACTTT
CDR3 protein: CASSLVAGALSSYNSPLHF

D gene: NA
V gene: TRBV4-1
J gene: TRBJ2-7
clone size: NA
CDR3 DNA: TGCGCCAGCAGCCAATATACGGGACTGAACTACGAGCAGTACTTC
CDR3 protein: CASSQYTGLNYEQYF

D gene: TRBD1
V gene: TRBV9
J gene: TRBJ1-2
clone size: NA
CDR3 DNA: TGTGCCAGCAGCGCCCGACAGGGAAATGGCTACACCTTC
CDR3 protein: CASSARQGNGYTF

D gene: NA
V gene: TRBV19
J gene: TRBJ2-2
clone size: NA
CDR3 DNA: TGTGCCACCGGGGATGCCGGGGCCGGGGAGCTGTTTTTT
CDR3 protein: CATGDAGAGELFF

D gene: TRBD2
V gene: TRBV5-1
J gene: TRBJ2-2
clone size: NA
CDR3 DNA: TGCGCCAGCAGCTTGACCCTTCGACTAGCGGGGGGGGTGGAGCTGTTTTTT
CDR3 protein: CASSLTLRLAGGVELFF

D gene: TRBD1
V gene: TRBV29-1
J gene: TRBJ1-2
clone size: NA
CDR3 DNA: TGCAGTTGCCGGGACAGGGGCTCTGATTCGGTTGGCTACACCTTC
CDR3 protein: CSCRDRGSDSVGYTF

D gene: TRBD2
V gene: TRBV19
J gene: TRBJ2-3
clone size: NA
CDR3 DNA: TGTGCCAGTAGCTCACTAGCGACTGGGGATACGCAGTATTTT
CDR3 protein: CASSSLATGDTQYF

D gene: NA
V gene: TRBV5-4
J gene: TRBJ2-7
clone size: NA
CDR3 DNA: TGTGCCAGCAGTTCGGACTCTGTTGGTTACGAGCAGTACTTC
CDR3 protein: CASSSDSVGYEQYF

D gene: TRBD1
V gene: TRBV15
J gene: TRBJ2-1
clone size: NA
CDR3 DNA: TGTGCCACCAGCAGGGACAGGGGGAATGAGCAGTTCTTC
CDR3 protein: CATSRDRGNEQFF

D gene: NA
V gene: TRBV5-3
J gene: TRBJ1-1
clone size: NA
CDR3 DNA: TGTGCCAGAAGCTTGGCAGACAGACTCTACATGAACACTGAAGCTTTCTTT
CDR3 protein: CARSLADRLYMNTEAFF

D gene: TRBD2
V gene: TRBV19
J gene: TRBJ2-1
clone size: once
CDR3 DNA: TGTGCCAGTAGTATTCCGGGGGGGCCGGGCAATGAGCAGTTCTTC
CDR3 protein: CASSIPGGPGNEQFF

D gene: TRBD1
V gene: TRBV5-4
J gene: TRBJ2-5
clone size: NA
CDR3 DNA: TGTGCCAGCAGCTTGTTAGTCGGGACAGAAGAGACCCAGTACTTC
CDR3 protein: CASSLLVGTEETQYF

D gene: NA
V gene: TRBV19
J gene: TRBJ1-5
clone size: NA
CDR3 DNA: TGTGCCAGTAGTATAGACAGGGATGAACAGCCCCAGCATTTT
CDR3 protein: CASSIDRDEQPQHF

D gene: NA
V gene: TRBV7-2
J gene: TRBJ2-5
clone size: NA
CDR3 DNA: TGTGCCAGCAGCTTAAGTAGTCTTTCTAGTCGGAAGGGAGGAGAGACCCAGTACTTC
CDR3 protein: CASSLSSLSSRKGGETQYF

D gene: TRBD1
V gene: TRBV30
J gene: TRBJ1-4
clone size: NA
CDR3 DNA: TGTGCCTGGGCCCCGGACAGGGGGTATGAAAAACTGTTTTTT
CDR3 protein: CAWAPDRGYEKLFF

D gene: NA
V gene: TRBV13
J gene: TRBJ2-4
clone size: once
CDR3 DNA: TGTGCCAGCAGCTCCTATATAGCCAAAAACATTCAGTACTTC
CDR3 protein: CASSSYIAKNIQYF

D gene: NA
V gene: TRBV28
J gene: TRBJ2-5
clone size: NA
CDR3 DNA: TGTGCCAGCAGCTCGACGACTGGTAACCCCGAGACCCAGTACTTC
CDR3 protein: CASSSTTGNPETQYF

D gene: NA
V gene: TRBV6-6
J gene: TRBJ1-1
clone size: NA
CDR3 DNA: TGTGCCAGCAGTCTGACTAACACTGAAGCTTTCTTT
CDR3 protein: CASSLTNTEAFF

D gene: NA
V gene: TRBV19
J gene: TRBJ1-2
clone size: NA
CDR3 DNA: TGTGCCAGTAGTATAGTAGGGGGTGCGGATGGCTACACCTTC
CDR3 protein: CASSIVGGADGYTF

D gene: NA
V gene: TRBV6-4
J gene: TRBJ2-2
clone size: NA
CDR3 DNA: TGTGCCAGCAGTGACGAGGCCACCGGGGAGCTGTTTTTT
CDR3 protein: CASSDEATGELFF

D gene: NA
V gene: TRBV10-3
J gene: TRBJ2-7
clone size: NA
CDR3 DNA: TGTGCCATCAGTGAGTTTGACGGGCAGGGAATGTACGAGCAGTACTTC
CDR3 protein: CAISEFDGQGMYEQYF